This is a list of T cell receptor beta chains from one sample in a study of technical replicates of blood from a handful of donors. Generated by immunoSEQ multiplex PCR, the TCRdb table keeps only in-frame clones and is missing some. This sample has tens of thousands of clones; 85% to 95% occur once, and the top ten carry roughly 0.34%. Specimen: T cells isolated from PBMCs. The receptors were gathered from a human donor in good health. The CDR3 runs from the conserved cysteine through the conserved F or W. Each record gives: V gene, J gene, clone size, CDR3 protein. Expanded clones are given a class, and other clones once, few, many or no size at all.

>TRBV2|TRBJ2-7|-
CASRGLSYEQYF
>TRBV7-9|TRBJ1-2|-
CASSDLDRLSSGYTF
>TRBV11-2|TRBJ1-1|-
CASSFVASSNTEAFF
>TRBV4-3|TRBJ1-2|-
CASSQDGLRDSLYGYTF
>TRBV10-3|TRBJ2-2|-
CAISYGLANTGELFF
>TRBV13|TRBJ2-7|-
CASSPGSWGLRYEQYF
>TRBV18|TRBJ1-1|-
CASSPPAGGLTGDTEAFF
>TRBV6-5|TRBJ2-7|-
CASSGWDTEQYF
>TRBV7-9|TRBJ1-1|-
CASSLFSGIDTEAFF
>TRBV11-2|TRBJ2-5|-
CASTWTSYWQETQYF
>TRBV19|TRBJ2-2|-
CASGRQYSGELFF
>TRBV7-3|TRBJ1-3|-
CASSLIGGSSGNTIYF
>TRBV30|TRBJ2-7|-
CALEPLQRVPYEQYF
>TRBV7-2|TRBJ2-1|-
CASSLGTTAAEQFF
>TRBV7-9|TRBJ2-1|-
CASSLAPGESNNEQFF
>TRBV5-5|TRBJ2-5|-
CASSLTGFQETQYF
>TRBV7-8|TRBJ2-7|-
CASSPDRWQNLNEQYF
>TRBV7-6|TRBJ2-7|-
CATIPTGGAYEQYF
>TRBV10-1|TRBJ1-3|once
CASSELPGNTIYF
>TRBV30|TRBJ1-5|once
CAWGGNQPQHF
>TRBV5-5|TRBJ1-5|-
CASSLAGSQGARQPQHF
>TRBV19|TRBJ2-5|-
CASSLQAGLQETQYF
>TRBV6-5|TRBJ2-7|-
CASSTPGGGSYEQYF
>TRBV19|TRBJ2-1|-
CASSIQGRNEQFF
>TRBV4-3|TRBJ1-1|-
CASSRTPNTEAFF
>TRBV7-9|TRBJ1-1|-
CASSPDGTVNTEAFF
>TRBV6-6|TRBJ1-2|-
CASNAGADYGYTF